This record looks at one T cell receptor beta chain sequence and its context. Its matching antigen is unknown. The data were taken from a study of blood T cells in healthy people across ages. Study conclusions and caveats: The study could not conclusively compare naive and antigen-experienced cells, given its unsorted PBMCs.

Germline-derived CDR1 and CDR2 are SGHDN and FVKESK. This CDR3 is 15 amino acids long. V shed 1 base and J 5 bases; nucleotides not matched to a gene: 3. A second 7 to 11 cycle PCR used barcoded and J-beta primers. TCRdb reprocessed the 5' RACE reads with MiXCR, giving one entry per CDR3 protein. This table holds fewer than 700,000 distinct CDR3 sequences, 47% found once. V is TRBV14 and J is TRBJ2-7, with 12 bases lining up with TRBD2. This clonotype was obtained from an elderly man in good health. Sequenced sample: blood. The CDR3 sequence is CASSQALAGGHEQYF. The CDR3, as DNA: TGTGCCAGCAGCCAAGCCCTAGCGGGAGGGCACGAGCAGTACTTC.